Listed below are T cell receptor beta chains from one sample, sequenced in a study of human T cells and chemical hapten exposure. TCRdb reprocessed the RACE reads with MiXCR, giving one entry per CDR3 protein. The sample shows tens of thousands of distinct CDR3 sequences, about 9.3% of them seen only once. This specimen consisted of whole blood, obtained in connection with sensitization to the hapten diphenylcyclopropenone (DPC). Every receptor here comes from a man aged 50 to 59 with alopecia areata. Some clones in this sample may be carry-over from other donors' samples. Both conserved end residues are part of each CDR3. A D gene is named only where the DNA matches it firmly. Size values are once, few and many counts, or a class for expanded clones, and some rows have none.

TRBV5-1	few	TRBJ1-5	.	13	CASSSDSNQPQHF	TGCGCCAGCAGCTCGGACAGTAATCAGCCCCAGCATTTT
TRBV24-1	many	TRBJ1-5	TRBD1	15	CAPDRGYFGDQPQHF	TGTGCCCCGGACAGGGGGTACTTCGGAGATCAGCCCCAGCATTTT
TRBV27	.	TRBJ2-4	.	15	CASSLGAGAKNIQYF	TGTGCCAGCAGTTTAGGGGCAGGAGCCAAAAACATTCAGTACTTC
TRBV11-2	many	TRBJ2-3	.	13	CASSLDRGDTQYF	TGTGCCAGCAGCTTAGATCGGGGGGATACGCAGTATTTT
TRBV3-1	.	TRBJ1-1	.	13	CASSRASYTEAFF	TGTGCCAGCAGCCGAGCCAGCTATACTGAAGCTTTCTTT
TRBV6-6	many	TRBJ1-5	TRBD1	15	CASRWTGDSNQPQHF	TGTGCCAGCAGGTGGACAGGAGATAGCAATCAGCCCCAGCATTTT
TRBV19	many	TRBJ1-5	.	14	CASSIAHLNQPQHF	TGTGCCAGTAGCATCGCCCACTTAAATCAGCCCCAGCATTTT
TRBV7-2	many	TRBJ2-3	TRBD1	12	CASSQGGNTQYF	TGTGCCAGCAGCCAAGGGGGCAATACGCAGTATTTT
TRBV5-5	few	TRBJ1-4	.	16	CASSWAGVDPDEKLFF	TGTGCCAGCAGCTGGGCCGGGGTTGACCCTGATGAAAAACTGTTTTTT
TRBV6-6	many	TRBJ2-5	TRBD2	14	CASSYGSGRETQYF	TGTGCCAGCAGCTACGGGAGCGGGAGGGAGACCCAGTACTTC
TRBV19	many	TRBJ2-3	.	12	CATSSGTDTQYF	TGTGCCACCTCTAGCGGCACAGATACGCAGTATTTT
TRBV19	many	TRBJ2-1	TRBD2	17	CASSISSGAAIYNEQFF	TGTGCCAGTAGTATATCTAGCGGGGCCGCCATCTACAATGAGCAGTTCTTC
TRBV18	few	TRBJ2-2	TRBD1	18	CASSPYPIQGANTGELFF	TGTGCCAGCTCACCGTACCCGATACAGGGGGCAAACACCGGGGAGCTGTTTTTT
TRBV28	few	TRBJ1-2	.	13	CASSLSASYGYTF	TGTGCCAGCAGTTTATCTGCGAGCTATGGCTACACCTTC
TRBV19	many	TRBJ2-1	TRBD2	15	CASSPTSGGYNEQFF	TGTGCCAGTAGCCCGACTAGCGGAGGCTACAATGAGCAGTTCTTC
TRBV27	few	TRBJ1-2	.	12	CASRHVDYGYTF	TGTGCCAGCCGTCATGTCGACTATGGCTACACCTTC
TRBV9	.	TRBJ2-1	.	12	CASSLRLGEQFF	TGTGCCAGCAGCTTAAGGCTAGGAGAGCAGTTCTTC
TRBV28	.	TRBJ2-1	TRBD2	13	CATLAGGGNEQFF	TGTGCCACCTTAGCGGGAGGGGGCAATGAGCAGTTCTTC
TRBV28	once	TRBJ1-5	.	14	CASTSTASNQPQHF	TGTGCCAGCACCTCGACAGCTAGCAATCAGCCCCAGCATTTT
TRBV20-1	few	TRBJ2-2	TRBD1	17	CSAPGTGNPGNTGELFF	TGCAGTGCGCCCGGGACAGGGAATCCGGGAAACACCGGGGAGCTGTTTTTT
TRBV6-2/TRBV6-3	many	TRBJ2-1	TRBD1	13	CASSLTGYNEQFF	TGTGCCAGCAGCTTGACAGGGTACAATGAGCAGTTCTTC
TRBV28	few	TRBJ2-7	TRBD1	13	CASRRDRGHEQYF	TGTGCCAGCAGACGGGACAGGGGTCACGAGCAGTACTTC
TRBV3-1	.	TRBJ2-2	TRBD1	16	CASSLPGQANTGELFF	TGTGCCAGCAGCCTCCCGGGACAGGCGAACACCGGGGAGCTGTTTTTT
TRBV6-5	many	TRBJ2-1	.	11	CASRTGNEQFF	TGTGCCAGCAGAACAGGCAATGAGCAGTTCTTC
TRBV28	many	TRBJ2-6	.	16	CASIDGGESGANVLTF	TGTGCCAGCATCGACGGCGGGGAATCTGGGGCCAACGTCCTGACTTTC
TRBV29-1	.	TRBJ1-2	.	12	CSAGGEGYGYTF	TGCAGCGCTGGAGGTGAGGGCTATGGCTACACCTTC